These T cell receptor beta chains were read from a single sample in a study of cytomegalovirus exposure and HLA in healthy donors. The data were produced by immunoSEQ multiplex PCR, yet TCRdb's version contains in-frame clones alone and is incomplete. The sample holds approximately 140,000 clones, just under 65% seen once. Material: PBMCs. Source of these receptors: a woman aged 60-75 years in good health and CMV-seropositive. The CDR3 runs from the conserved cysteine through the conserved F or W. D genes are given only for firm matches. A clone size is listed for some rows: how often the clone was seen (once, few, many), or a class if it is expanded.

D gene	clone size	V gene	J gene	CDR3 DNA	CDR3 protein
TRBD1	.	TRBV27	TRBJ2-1	TGTGCCAGCAGTTTTGGCAGGGGGCAAAATGAGCAGTTCTTC	CASSFGRGQNEQFF
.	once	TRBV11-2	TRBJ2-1	TGTGCCAGCAGTTATGGGGTTAGCGCAAGCTACAATGAGCAGTTCTTC	CASSYGVSASYNEQFF
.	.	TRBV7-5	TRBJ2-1	TGTGCCAGAAGCCCCGGGACTAGCGGATATAGCTCCTACAATGAGCAGTTCTTC	CARSPGTSGYSSYNEQFF
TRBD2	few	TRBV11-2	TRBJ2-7	TGTGCCAGCAGCTTAGCCCCTAGCGGGAGTTACGAGCAGTACTTC	CASSLAPSGSYEQYF
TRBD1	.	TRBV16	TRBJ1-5	TGTGCCAGCAGCCACCTAATGGCCCAGACAGGGGGCGTTCAGCCCCAGCATTTT	CASSHLMAQTGGVQPQHF
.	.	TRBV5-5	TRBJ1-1	TGTGCCAGCATCTTTGCGGGGTTCCAGAACACTGAAGCTTTCTTT	CASIFAGFQNTEAFF
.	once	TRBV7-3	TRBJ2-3	TGTGCCAGCAGCCCTAGCCTTAGCACAGATACGCAGTATTTT	CASSPSLSTDTQYF
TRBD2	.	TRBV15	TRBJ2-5	TGTGCCACCAGCGAGGACGGCGGGGGGCGAACCCAGTACTTC	CATSEDGGGRTQYF
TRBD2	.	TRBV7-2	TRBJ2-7	TGTGCCAGCAGAACTAGCGGGGCGGCGGCCGAGCAGTACTTC	CASRTSGAAAEQYF
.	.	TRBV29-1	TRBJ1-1	TGCAGCGTTGGAGGAGGACCCCTTGAAGCTTTCTTT	CSVGGGPLEAFF
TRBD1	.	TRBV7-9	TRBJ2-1	TGTGCCAGCAGCTTAGCTGGACAGGCCTTCAATGAGCAGTTCTTC	CASSLAGQAFNEQFF
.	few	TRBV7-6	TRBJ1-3	TGTGCCAGCAGCTTATCGGCTAGCGGGGTTTCTCGATACTCTGGAAACACCATATATTTT	CASSLSASGVSRYSGNTIYF
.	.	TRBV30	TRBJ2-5	TGTGCCTGGAGTCAAAGAGCTCAAGAGACCCAGTACTTC	CAWSQRAQETQYF
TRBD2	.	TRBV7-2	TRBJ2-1	TGTGCCAGCAGCGCAAGAAGGGGTTCTAGCGGGAGTTGGGGTGAGCAGTTCTTC	CASSARRGSSGSWGEQFF
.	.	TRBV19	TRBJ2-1	TGTGCCAGTAGTACCCCTCTCCTAGGCAATGAGCAGTTCTTC	CASSTPLLGNEQFF
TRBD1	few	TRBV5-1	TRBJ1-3	TGCGCCAGCAGCTCGGGACAGGGGGCGAGGAACACCATATATTTT	CASSSGQGARNTIYF
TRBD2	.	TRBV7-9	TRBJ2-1	TGTGCCAGCGACACGGGGGGAGCGAACCTCAATGAGCAGTTCTTC	CASDTGGANLNEQFF
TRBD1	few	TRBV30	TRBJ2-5	TGTGCCTGGAGTAAGGGACAGGGGGCCTGGGAGACCCAGTACTTC	CAWSKGQGAWETQYF
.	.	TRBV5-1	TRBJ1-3	TGCGCCAGCAGCTCCAGCGACGCTGGAAACACCATATATTTT	CASSSSDAGNTIYF
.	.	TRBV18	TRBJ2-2	TGTGCCAGCTCACCACGGGAGAAGGGTATAGCCGGGGAGCTGTTTTTT	CASSPREKGIAGELFF
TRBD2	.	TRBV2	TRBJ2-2	TGTGCCAGCAGTATACGGACTAGCGGGCTAAGATCCGGGGAGCTGTTTTTT	CASSIRTSGLRSGELFF
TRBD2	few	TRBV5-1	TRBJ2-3	TGCGCCAGCAGCTTGGGTCGGACTAGTGGAATAGATACGCAGTATTTT	CASSLGRTSGIDTQYF
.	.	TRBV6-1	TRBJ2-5	TGTGCCAGCAGTGAAATAGGCAGGGGTCTTTTGACCCAGTACTTC	CASSEIGRGLLTQYF
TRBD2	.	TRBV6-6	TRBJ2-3	TGTGCCAGCAGTTACTCCGGGACTACTACGGATACGCAGTATTTT	CASSYSGTTTDTQYF
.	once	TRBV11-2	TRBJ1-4	TGTGCCAGCAGCCTATCGCTACAGGGAGTTAGAGAAAAACTGTTTTTT	CASSLSLQGVREKLFF
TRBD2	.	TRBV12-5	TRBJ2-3	TGTGCTAGTGCCCCAATTGGGGGGGTAGATACGCAGTATTTT	CASAPIGGVDTQYF
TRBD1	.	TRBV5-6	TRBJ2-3	TGTGCCAGCAGCGTGCGGACAGGGGGTCTCACAGATACGCAGTATTTT	CASSVRTGGLTDTQYF
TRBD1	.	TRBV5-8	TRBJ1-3	TGTGCCAGCAGCTTGACAGGGGTTATTAGAAACACCATATATTTT	CASSLTGVIRNTIYF
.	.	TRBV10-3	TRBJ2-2	TGTGCCAGCCAGGCCGTCTACCCGAACACCGGGGAGCTGTTTTTT	CASQAVYPNTGELFF
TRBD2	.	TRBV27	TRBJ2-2	TGTGCCAGCAGTCTTAGCGGGAGGGCTAACACCGGGGAGCTGTTTTTT	CASSLSGRANTGELFF
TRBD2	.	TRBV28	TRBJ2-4	TGTGCCAGCAGTTCCTACAGGGGACTAGCGGGCAAAAACATTCAGTACTTC	CASSSYRGLAGKNIQYF
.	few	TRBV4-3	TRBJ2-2	TGCGCCAGCAGCCAATTCTATGATCAGGCCCCCCCCGGGGAGCTGTTTTTT	CASSQFYDQAPPGELFF
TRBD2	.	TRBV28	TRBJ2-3	TGTGCCAGCAGTCTAGCGGGAGATACGCAGTATTTT	CASSLAGDTQYF
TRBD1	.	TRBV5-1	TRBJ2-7	TGCGCCAGCAGCTTTGACACAGGGGTGGGCTACGAGCAGTACTTC	CASSFDTGVGYEQYF
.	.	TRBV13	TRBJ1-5	TGTGCCAGCAGCTCTTCCTTGGGCAGCAATCAGCCCCAGCATTTT	CASSSSLGSNQPQHF
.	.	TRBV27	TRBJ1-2	TGTGCCAGCAGGCCCCGCGATTTGGATGGCTACACCTTC	CASRPRDLDGYTF
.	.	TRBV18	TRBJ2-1	TGTGCCAGCTCACCGCCCAGTCGGGATGAGCAGTTCTTC	CASSPPSRDEQFF
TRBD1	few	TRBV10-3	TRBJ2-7	TGTGCCATCAGTGCGCAGACAGGGGGCTTGGACGAGCAGTACTTC	CAISAQTGGLDEQYF
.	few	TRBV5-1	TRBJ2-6	TGCGCCAGCATACCGGGGTGGGGGCGAGGGGCCAACGTCCTGACTTTC	CASIPGWGRGANVLTF
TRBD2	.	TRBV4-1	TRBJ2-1	TGCGCCAGCAGCCAAGGGCTAGCGGGACTTGAGCAGTTCTTC	CASSQGLAGLEQFF
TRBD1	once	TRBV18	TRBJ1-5	TGTGCCAGCTCATCTTCCCTGACAGGGTTAGATCAGCCCCAGCATTTT	CASSSSLTGLDQPQHF
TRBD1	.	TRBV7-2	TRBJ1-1	TGTGCCAGCAGCTTCGGGACAGGGAACACTGAAGCTTTCTTT	CASSFGTGNTEAFF
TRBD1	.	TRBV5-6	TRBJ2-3	TGTGCCAGCAGCTTTTGGACAGGGATGATGACAGATACGCAGTATTTT	CASSFWTGMMTDTQYF
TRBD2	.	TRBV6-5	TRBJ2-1	TGTGCCAGCAGTTACGCGATACTAGCGGGACACAATGAGCAGTTCTTC	CASSYAILAGHNEQFF
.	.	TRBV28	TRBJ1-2	TGTGCCAGCAGTTTCCGTCATTCGGGCTATGGCTACACCTTC	CASSFRHSGYGYTF
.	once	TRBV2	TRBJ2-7	TGTGCCAGCAGTGAAAAAGGGGGTAGTCTTGAGCAGTACTTC	CASSEKGGSLEQYF
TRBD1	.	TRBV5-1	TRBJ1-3	TGCGCCAGCAGCGAGGGACAGCCTGCTGGAAACACCATATATTTT	CASSEGQPAGNTIYF
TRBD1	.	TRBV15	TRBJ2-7	TGTGCCACCAGCAGAGAGTCACAGGGGGCTGTCGAGCAGTACTTC	CATSRESQGAVEQYF
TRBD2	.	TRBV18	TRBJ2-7	TGTGCCAGCTCACAAATTAGCGGGAAACGCTCCTACGAGCAGTACTTC	CASSQISGKRSYEQYF
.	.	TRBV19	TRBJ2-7	TGTGCCAGTAGTATCTCCCCAGCGGACCCCAGGCAGTACTTC	CASSISPADPRQYF
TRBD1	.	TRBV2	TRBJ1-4	TGTGCCAGCAGCTTTTCCGAATGGGGACAGGAATTTGAAAAACTGTTTTTT	CASSFSEWGQEFEKLFF